Below, 5 T cell receptor beta chains from the same sample are listed, as sequenced in a study of blood T cell repertoires in COVID-19. Repertoires were generated with immunoSEQ multiplex PCR, while TCRdb's copy carries only in-frame clones and drops some. This table holds hundreds of thousands of clones, about nine tenths found once. Sample: PBMCs or T cells enriched from blood (not recorded which). These receptors all stem from a woman aged 25-40 years with acute COVID-19.

The CDR3 DNA reads as TGTGCCAGCAGCCTGGGCCGGTCTCAGCCCCAGCATTTT. Its translation: CASSLGRSQPQHF. This chain connects TRBV5-4 to TRBJ1-5; D is unclear. The CDR3 contains 13 residues. The germline V and J ends were trimmed by 4 bases and 6 bases, with 11 bases remaining between them. Germline CDR1 and CDR2: SGHNT and YYREEE (reference sequence).

The chain combines TRBV3-1 (or the pseudogene TRBV3-2) with TRBJ2-5; a possible D gene is TRBD2 (7 bases). Germline V gene lookup returns CDR1 LGHDT and CDR2 YNNKEL (reference sequence). The CDR3 runs to 17 residues. V shed 3 bases and J shed 5 bases, with 22 bases lying between them. CDR3 sequence: CASSHFPRGGRGETQYF. CDR3 coding DNA: TGTGCCAGCAGCCACTTCCCCCGCGGGGGCCGTGGGGAGACCCAGTACTTC.

This chain uses TRBV11-2 with TRBJ2-3; 7 bases agree with TRBD2. Losses at the gene ends were 7 bases for V and 7 bases for J; bases not matched to a gene: 11. Germline CDR1 reads SGHAT; CDR2 reads FQNNGV. The CDR3 extends over 14 amino acids. The CDR3 is CASTPILGRYTQYF. DNA of the CDR3: TGTGCCAGCACCCCGATCCTCGGGAGGTATACGCAGTATTTT.

This chain uses TRBV28 with TRBJ2-2, with 8 bases aligning to TRBD1. The CDR3 totals 15 residues. Trimming cost V 5 bases and J 2 bases; bases outside gene matches: 4. The germline CDR1 and CDR2 sequences are MDHEN and SYDVKM. This CDR3 reads CASSRQGANTGELFF. In DNA, the CDR3 is TGTGCCAGCAGTCGCCAGGGGGCCAACACCGGGGAGCTGTTTTTT.

This chain joins TRBV4-2 and TRBJ2-3; TRBD2 matches at 12 bases. With 5 bases clipped from V and 0 bases from J, the junction kept 3 bases outside the gene matches. Germline CDR1 is LGHNA and CDR2 is YNFKEQ. The CDR3 has 16 residues. The CDR3: CASSTGLAGSTDTQYF. CDR3 DNA sequence: TGTGCCAGCAGCACAGGACTAGCGGGGAGCACAGATACGCAGTATTTT.